One and the same sample provided the 11 T cell receptor beta chains below, sequenced in a study of post-analysis software for immune sequencing data. Their antigens are not known. cDNA libraries for TCR beta contained unique molecular identifiers. A single record per CDR3 protein comes from TCRdb applying MiXCR to the PCR reads. Found here are 350,000 to 450,000 distinct CDR3 sequences, less than 40% of them singletons; the top ten hold about an eighth. Study-level points and caveats: In patients, TRBV5-6, TRBV5-1 and TRBV20-1 belonged to roughly five TRBV segments found more frequently than in controls.

Material for sequencing was blood. The receptors stem from a girl aged 10 to 17 with multiple sclerosis.

A word on this clonotype: It may be a read error: a sequence one base away is much more abundant. The gene calls are TRBV6-5 and TRBJ1-5; D gene uncertain. V was clipped by 2 bases and J by 4 bases, with 6 bases between them. Germline V lookup: CDR1 MNHEY, CDR2 SVGAGI. CDR3 length: 13 amino acids. CDR3 protein: CASSYERNQPQHF. CDR3 DNA: TGTGCCAGCAGTTACGAGCGAAATCAGCCCCAGCATTTT.

The V call is TRBV9, the J call TRBJ1-2; 8 bases are shared with TRBD1. This CDR3 is built from 14 residues. V shed 2 bases, J shed 5 bases, and the junction held 5 bases outside the gene matches. The germline V gene encodes CDR1 SGDLS and CDR2 YYNGEE. The CDR3 DNA reads TGTGCCAGCAGCGTCGCGGACAGGGAGTATGGCTACACCTTC. Amino acids: CASSVADREYGYTF.

V usage is TRBV5-1 and J usage is TRBJ2-5; D unresolved. This CDR3 contains 12 residues. V was pared by 7 bases and J by 0 bases, with 7 bases between. Per the germline V gene, CDR1 is SGHRS and CDR2 is YFSETQ. This chain's CDR3 is CASCRNQETQYF. The CDR3 bases are TGCGCCAGCTGCCGGAACCAAGAGACCCAGTACTTC.

J is TRBJ2-7 and V is TRBV12-3 or TRBV12-4; 7 positions agree with TRBD2. Trimming removed 4 bases from V and 2 bases from J; junction bases left unmatched: 5. The CDR3 loop spans 14 amino acids. CDR3 in amino acids: CASSSRREAYEQYF. The DNA for the CDR3 is TGTGCCAGCAGTTCCAGACGGGAGGCCTACGAGCAGTACTTC.

The chain joins TRBV5-1 to TRBJ2-5, with D possibly TRBD1 on 6 matching bases. The germline V gene encodes CDR1 SGHRS and CDR2 YFSETQ. V was cut by 4 bases and J by 4 bases, with 11 bases left in between. The CDR3 has 13 residues. CDR3 in DNA: TGCGCCAGCAGCGGCAGGGGCGGAGAGACCCAGTACTTC. This codes for CASSGRGGETQYF.

J is TRBJ1-2 and V is TRBV6-5; TRBD1 might be the D (6 bases). The V and J ends lost 4 bases and 6 bases respectively, with 18 bases between them. The CDR3 sequence is 15 residues long. Germline loops: CDR1 MNHEY, CDR2 SVGAGI. The CDR3: CASSSLGQLPNGYTF. The DNA of the CDR3 is TGTGCCAGCAGTTCGCTCGGACAGCTTCCCAATGGCTACACCTTC.

This clonotype has a handful of counts. The gene calls are TRBV6-5 and TRBJ2-1; 12 bases match TRBD2. J gave up 8 bases and V 5 bases, and 13 bases lay outside the gene matches. CDR3 length: 17 residues. Germline CDR1 and CDR2: MNHEY and SVGAGI. CDR3 loop: CASSHRRTSGISDEQFF. For the CDR3, the DNA is TGTGCCAGCAGTCACAGAAGGACTAGCGGGATCTCAGATGAGCAGTTCTTC.

The chain uses TRBV4-3 and TRBJ2-7; no definite D call. This CDR3 spans 14 amino acids. V gave up 1 base and J gave up 3 bases, with 10 bases separating them. Germline V lookup: CDR1 LGHNA, CDR2 YSLEER. This CDR3 reads CASSQAHTGYEQYF. The CDR3 nucleotides read TGCGCCAGCAGCCAAGCACACACTGGCTACGAGCAGTACTTC.

This clonotype was found a few times. The chain couples TRBV20-1 to TRBJ2-1; 10 bases fit TRBD2. The ends lost 2 bases at V and 0 bases at J; junction bases unmatched: 7. The CDR3 has 17 amino acids. Germline CDR1 and CDR2: DFQATT and SNEGSKA (reference sequence). CDR3 bases: TGCAGTGCTAGACCGGGACTAGCGATCAGCTCCTACAATGAGCAGTTCTTC. Its protein product is CSARPGLAISSYNEQFF.

This chain joins TRBV4-1 and TRBJ2-4; D could derive from TRBD1 or TRBD2 (5 bases each). The germline CDR1 and CDR2 sequences are MGHRA and YSYEKL. The germline V and J ends were trimmed by 0 bases and 13 bases, with 22 bases remaining between them. This CDR3 comprises 16 residues. The CDR3: CASSQDWGTAWGEQYF. CDR3 coding DNA: TGCGCCAGCAGCCAAGATTGGGGGACGGCCTGGGGAGAGCAGTACTTC.

This clonotype has only a few counts. The J gene is TRBJ2-1, the V gene TRBV5-1; TRBD2 agrees at 7 bases. With 0 bases clipped from V and 10 bases from J, the junction kept 4 bases outside the gene matches. The CDR3 covers 13 residues. Germline assignment: CDR1 SGHRS and CDR2 YFSETQ. CDR3 sequence reads: CASSLGEGPEQFF. The CDR3 nucleotides are TGCGCCAGCAGCTTGGGGGAGGGTCCCGAGCAGTTCTTC.